One sample yielded the 26 T cell receptor beta chains listed below, sequenced in a study of PD-L1 blockade in urothelial cancer. The time point: pretreatment peripheral blood. Some clones are missing from TCRdb's copy, which holds only in-frame ones; the method was immunoSEQ multiplex PCR. The sample has 49,000 or so clones, about four fifths seen once; the top ten hold more than 9%. The source material was PBMCs, sampled around atezolizumab (anti-PD-L1) treatment. The receptors stem from a man between 65 and 79 years old with urothelial cancer.

This chain links TRBV7-8 with TRBJ2-7; D remains unclear. The germline V gene has CDR1 SGHVS and CDR2 FQNEAQ. This CDR3 region has 12 residues. The V and J ends lost 2 bases and 3 bases respectively, with 5 bases between them. In DNA form, the CDR3 reads TGTGCCAGCAGCTTATCCGGCTACGAGCAGTACTTC. This translates into CASSLSGYEQYF.

The chain is built from TRBV6-6 and TRBJ2-5; D not certain. CDR1 MNHNY and CDR2 SVGAGI come from the germline V gene (reference sequence). Trimming cost V 2 bases and J 1 base, with 5 bases left between them. The CDR3 has 13 residues. The CDR3 is CASSYGLQETQYF. CDR3 coding DNA: TGTGCCAGCAGTTACGGGCTCCAAGAGACCCAGTACTTC.

This chain links TRBV6-6 with TRBJ2-4; no firm D call. The CDR3 sequence is 12 residues long. V was trimmed by 6 bases and J by 3 bases, leaving 6 bases between them. Germline V gives CDR1 MNHNY, CDR2 SVGAGI (reference sequence). In nucleotides, the CDR3 is TGTGCCAGCAGCGACATCAAAAACATTCAGTACTTC. It translates to CASSDIKNIQYF.

The table lists this clone with a few counts. This chain joins TRBV6-1 and TRBJ1-2, with 9 bases that match TRBD1. CDR1 MNHNS and CDR2 SASEGT come from the germline V gene. The J segment lost 5 bases and the V segment lost 3 bases, leaving 4 bases of the junction unmatched. The CDR3 contains 14 residues. The CDR3 spells CASSEDRGFYGYTF. The CDR3 region has the DNA TGTGCCAGCAGTGAGGACAGGGGATTTTATGGCTACACCTTC.

The V gene is TRBV10-3, the J gene TRBJ1-2; maybe TRBD1 (6 bases). The CDR3 sequence is 12 residues long. Trimming took 6 bases from V and 6 from J, leaving 11 bases between them. CDR1 and CDR2 from the germline V gene are ENHRY and SYGVKD. This CDR3 reads CAISGQTHGYTF. CDR3 coding DNA: TGTGCCATCAGCGGACAGACCCATGGCTACACCTTC.

This clone has just one count. This chain joins TRBV5-6 and TRBJ2-5, with unresolved D. Germline V CDR1 and CDR2: SGHDT, YYEEEE. The V end lost 4 bases, the J end lost 2 bases, and 18 bases lay between the germline ends. This CDR3 contains 16 residues. The CDR3 sequence is CASSRSLFVIQETQYF. CDR3 nucleotide sequence: TGTGCCAGCAGCCGGTCGCTCTTTGTCATTCAAGAGACCCAGTACTTC.

The rearrangement uses TRBV18 and TRBJ2-3; 10 bases match TRBD1. This CDR3 has 15 residues. Germline V CDR1 and CDR2: KGHSH, LQKENI. The junction had 7 bases not matched to a gene; V was cut back by 4 bases and J by 6 bases. This CDR3 reads CASSLGQGVTDTQYF. In DNA form, the CDR3 reads TGTGCCAGCTCACTTGGACAGGGGGTCACGGATACGCAGTATTTT.

The rearrangement joins TRBV13 to TRBJ2-3; the match to TRBD2 covers 7 bases. This CDR3 has 14 amino acids. The V and J ends lost 8 bases and 3 bases, in that order; junction bases with no gene match: 8. CDR1 is PRHDT and CDR2 is FYEKMQ in the germline V gene (reference sequence). The CDR3 spells CASLPTGGTDTQYF. CDR3 bases: TGTGCCAGCCTCCCCACGGGGGGTACAGATACGCAGTATTTT. The whole variable domain, remainder taken from reference TRBV13 and TRBJ2-3, is AAGVIQSPRHLIKEKRETATLKCYPIPRHDTVYWYQQGPGQDPQFLISFYEKMQSDKGSIPDRFSAQQFSDYHSELNMSSLELGDSALYFCASLPTGGTDTQYFGPGTRLTVL.

There are a few counts of this clone. The V and J genes are TRBV28 and TRBJ1-1; 9 bases align to TRBD1. This CDR3 contains 14 residues. Looked up from germline, CDR1 is MDHEN and CDR2 is SYDVKM. V shed 5 bases and J 4 bases; nucleotides not matched to a gene: 5. DNA for the CDR3: TGTGCCAGCAGTGAGACAGGGGGAGGCACTGAAGCTTTCTTT. Translating it yields CASSETGGGTEAFF.

This clone was seen ten or more times. V usage is TRBV7-2 and J usage is TRBJ2-7, with no clear D. Trimming stripped 5 bases from V and 0 bases from J, with 17 bases between. Per germline, CDR1 SGHTA and CDR2 FQGNSA. The CDR3 is made up of 16 amino acids. The CDR3 nucleotides are TGTGCCAGCAGCCAAGGCGTAGACTCAAGCTCCTACGAGCAGTACTTC. Encoded protein: CASSQGVDSSSYEQYF.

The chain joins TRBV6-1 to TRBJ1-4; D unclear. Germline CDR1 reads MNHNS; CDR2 reads SASEGT. The CDR3 totals 15 residues. V was trimmed by 6 bases and J by 0 bases, leaving 11 bases between them. CDR3 loop: CASSPRVATNEKLFF. For the CDR3, the DNA is TGTGCCAGCAGCCCCCGGGTTGCAACTAATGAAAAACTGTTTTTT.

J is TRBJ2-2 and V is TRBV15; D possibly corresponds to TRBD1 (5 bases). Germline V gene data show CDR1 as LNHNV and CDR2 as YYDKDF (reference sequence). This CDR3 comprises 15 residues. V lost 1 base and J lost 3, with 9 bases in between. DNA for the CDR3: TGTGCCACCAGCAGAGTTGGGGCGGACACCGGGGAGCTGTTTTTT. It translates to CATSRVGADTGELFF.

V and J are TRBV7-8 and TRBJ2-1; TRBD1 matches 7 bases. Germline V gene lookup returns CDR1 SGHVS and CDR2 FQNEAQ. The CDR3 is 13 residues long. Trimming cost V 4 bases and J 14 bases; bases outside gene matches: 11. CDR3 region: CASSSETDRAKFF. The CDR3 nucleotides read TGTGCCAGCAGCTCAGAAACCGACAGGGCTAAGTTCTTC.

This chain connects TRBV5-1 to TRBJ1-1; 10 bases fit TRBD1. V lost 2 bases to trimming and J lost 4 bases; unmatched junction nucleotides: 5. The CDR3 totals 15 residues. Per the germline V gene, CDR1 is SGHRS and CDR2 is YFSETQ. The CDR3 DNA is TGCGCCAGCAGCTTCGGACAGGGGGACGTCACTGAAGCTTTCTTT. It encodes CASSFGQGDVTEAFF.

A few counts support this clone. The gene calls are TRBV2 and TRBJ1-1, with 8 bases fitting TRBD1. CDR1 is SNHLY and CDR2 is FYNNEI in the germline V gene. The V and J ends lost 6 bases and 7 bases, in that order; junction bases with no gene match: 16. This CDR3 is 16 amino acids long. DNA of the CDR3: TGTGCCAGCAGAGATCGTGCAGGGGGCGCTGAGGTTGAAGCTTTCTTT. Translated: CASRDRAGGAEVEAFF.

J is TRBJ2-7 and V is TRBV11-2; possible D gene TRBD2, 6 bases. V was shortened by 3 bases and J by 2 bases, with 11 bases between the two germline ends. CDR3 length: 14 residues. Per the germline V gene, CDR1 is SGHAT and CDR2 is FQNNGV. The CDR3 nucleotides are TGTGCCAGCAGCTTGGGGGGAAAGGCCTACGAGCAGTACTTC. Protein: CASSLGGKAYEQYF.

The chain couples TRBV29-1 to TRBJ1-1; 7 positions agree with TRBD1. The CDR3 is 14 amino acids. V was clipped by 6 bases and J by 1 base; unmatched bases: 8. Per germline, CDR1 SQVTM and CDR2 ANQGSEA. The DNA for the CDR3 is TGCAGCGTCGGATTCCGGGACAGGAACACTGAAGCTTTCTTT. Residues: CSVGFRDRNTEAFF.

The V and J genes are TRBV6-5 and TRBJ1-1, with D tentatively TRBD1 (5 bases). The V end lost 0 bases, the J end lost 5 bases, and 7 bases lay between the germline ends. The germline V gene has CDR1 MNHEY and CDR2 SVGAGI. This CDR3 comprises 13 residues. CDR3 sequence: CASSYSRGTEAFF. The CDR3 region has the DNA TGTGCCAGCAGTTACTCTCGGGGGACTGAAGCTTTCTTT.

V and J are TRBV5-6 and TRBJ1-2; D is undetermined. Germline CDR1 reads SGHDT; CDR2 reads YYEEEE. Trimming removed 0 bases from V and 6 bases from J, with 6 bases in between. This CDR3 is built from 12 residues. DNA of the CDR3: TGTGCCAGCAGCTTGGACAGACATGGCTACACCTTC. Translating it yields CASSLDRHGYTF.

The gene calls are TRBV18 and TRBJ2-1, with 7 bases aligning to TRBD2. Looked up from germline, CDR1 is KGHSH and CDR2 is LQKENI. Germline trimming cut 7 bases from V and 5 bases from J; bases unmatched to any gene: 8. The CDR3 is 14 amino acids. The CDR3 DNA is TGTGCCAGCTTGATTTCGGGAGGAAACAATGAGCAGTTCTTC. Protein product: CASLISGGNNEQFF.

The V gene is TRBV11-2, the J gene TRBJ1-2, with a possible D match to TRBD1 (6 bases). The CDR3 length is 13 residues. Germline values: CDR1 SGHAT, CDR2 FQNNGV. Between the trimmed V and J ends, which lost 5 bases and 2 bases, there was a span of 9 bases. The CDR3 spells CASSLGTNYGYTF. For the CDR3, the DNA is TGTGCCAGCAGCCTAGGGACAAACTATGGCTACACCTTC.

The gene calls are TRBV28 and TRBJ1-2; D might be TRBD1 (5 bases). Germline V CDR1 and CDR2: MDHEN, SYDVKM. CDR3 length: 14 residues. Between the trimmed V and J ends, which lost 7 bases and 4 bases, there was a span of 16 bases. The CDR3 DNA sequence: TGTGCCAGCACCTCAGCGGGGGAGGGCTATGGCTACACCTTC. Its translation is CASTSAGEGYGYTF.

The chain links TRBV5-1 to TRBJ1-1, with D perhaps TRBD1 (5 bases). The CDR3 has 14 amino acids. The V and J ends lost 0 bases and 4 bases respectively, with 10 bases between them. Germline values: CDR1 SGHRS, CDR2 YFSETQ. CDR3 protein: CASSLGWGGTEAFF. For the CDR3, the DNA is TGCGCCAGCAGCTTGGGTTGGGGGGGCACTGAAGCTTTCTTT.

The rearrangement links TRBV25-1 to TRBJ2-6; D gene unclear. The CDR3 extends over 13 amino acids. V lost 7 bases and J lost 2, with 6 bases in between. Germline CDR1 reads MGHDK; CDR2 reads SYGVNS. The CDR3 loop is CASTPAGANVLTF. The CDR3 DNA is TGTGCCAGCACCCCCGCTGGGGCCAACGTCCTGACTTTC.

The J gene is TRBJ2-1, the V gene TRBV19, with TRBD1 identical over 7 bases. The CDR3 is made up of 15 amino acids. Germline assignment: CDR1 LNHDA and CDR2 SQIVND (reference sequence). The V segment lost 3 bases and the J segment 2 bases; nucleotides outside the gene matches: 4. CDR3 DNA sequence: TGTGCCAGTAGTATCGACAGGGTACCCTACAATGAGCAGTTCTTC. Translating it yields CASSIDRVPYNEQFF.

This clone was seen a handful of times. The gene calls are TRBV29-1 and TRBJ1-1; TRBD1 matches 9 bases. The CDR3 is 18 residues long. V lost 6 bases, J lost 2 bases, and 19 bases stayed unmatched. Germline V gene data show CDR1 as SQVTM and CDR2 as ANQGSEA. The CDR3 reads CSVQGPLNRGLFNTEAFF. In nucleotides, the CDR3 is TGCAGCGTCCAAGGACCTCTTAACAGGGGGCTCTTCAACACTGAAGCTTTCTTT.